Listed below are T cell receptor beta chains from one sample, sequenced in a study of blood T cell repertoires in COVID-19. Sequenced by immunoSEQ multiplex PCR; TCRdb stores in-frame clones only, minus some. Of over 200,000 clones listed, roughly 89% are singletons. Sequencing was carried out using peripheral blood. The source of these receptors is a man aged 60 to 69 who had recovered from COVID-19. CDR3s include the opening cysteine and the closing phenylalanine or tryptophan. Fields, in order: CDR3 length, V gene, D gene, J gene, clone size, CDR3 DNA, CDR3 protein. The D gene is left open where the match is weak. A row's size may be missing; if present it is once, few, many or a size class.

cdr3_length: 19; v_call: TRBV27; d_call: NA; j_call: TRBJ1-4; clone_size: NA; cdr3_nt: TGTGCCAGCAGCCTACATTCTCCTGGGGGAGGGACAAGCAATGAAAAACTGTTTTTT; cdr3_aa: CASSLHSPGGGTSNEKLFF
cdr3_length: 13; v_call: TRBV19; d_call: NA; j_call: TRBJ1-4; clone_size: NA; cdr3_nt: TGTGCCAGTAGTATAGATCAGGGGAAGGTTCTGTTTTTT; cdr3_aa: CASSIDQGKVLFF
cdr3_length: 14; v_call: TRBV7-9; d_call: NA; j_call: TRBJ1-2; clone_size: once; cdr3_nt: TGTGCCAGCAGCTTACGGGGGGACGACTATGGCTACACCTTC; cdr3_aa: CASSLRGDDYGYTF
cdr3_length: 15; v_call: TRBV6-5; d_call: TRBD1; j_call: TRBJ2-7; clone_size: NA; cdr3_nt: TGTGCCAGCAGTCCGGGACAGGCTACCTCCTACGAGCAGTACTTC; cdr3_aa: CASSPGQATSYEQYF
cdr3_length: 14; v_call: TRBV4-2; d_call: NA; j_call: TRBJ2-5; clone_size: NA; cdr3_nt: TGTGCCAGCAGCGCACGGGAGAAATTAGAGACCCAGTACTTC; cdr3_aa: CASSAREKLETQYF
cdr3_length: 15; v_call: TRBV4-3; d_call: NA; j_call: TRBJ1-4; clone_size: NA; cdr3_nt: TGCGCCAGCAGCCAAGGGAGGGACTTTGGCGAAAAACTGTTTTTT; cdr3_aa: CASSQGRDFGEKLFF
cdr3_length: 14; v_call: TRBV5-1; d_call: TRBD1; j_call: TRBJ1-4; clone_size: NA; cdr3_nt: TGCGCCAGCAGCTTGGCCGGGACAGATGAAAAACTGTTTTTT; cdr3_aa: CASSLAGTDEKLFF
cdr3_length: 18; v_call: TRBV5-1; d_call: TRBD1; j_call: TRBJ1-1; clone_size: NA; cdr3_nt: TGCGCCAGCAGCTCCCCCGGGACAGCGACGGCTCACAACACTGAAGCTTTCTTT; cdr3_aa: CASSSPGTATAHNTEAFF
cdr3_length: 16; v_call: TRBV21-1; d_call: NA; j_call: TRBJ2-6; clone_size: NA; cdr3_nt: TGTGCCAGCAGCAATTATGTTGTCTCTGGGGCCAACGTCCTGACTTTC; cdr3_aa: CASSNYVVSGANVLTF
cdr3_length: 15; v_call: TRBV9; d_call: NA; j_call: TRBJ1-6; clone_size: NA; cdr3_nt: TGTGCCAGCAGCGTAGCGGGGGTAACTAATTCACCCCTCCACTTT; cdr3_aa: CASSVAGVTNSPLHF
cdr3_length: 16; v_call: TRBV2; d_call: TRBD2; j_call: TRBJ2-3; clone_size: NA; cdr3_nt: TGTGCCGCCCGGACTAGCGGGAGGGCGGCACCAGATACGCAGTATTTT; cdr3_aa: CAARTSGRAAPDTQYF
cdr3_length: 14; v_call: TRBV5-1; d_call: NA; j_call: TRBJ1-4; clone_size: few; cdr3_nt: TGCGCCAGCAGCTTGGACAGCACTAATGAAAAACTGTTTTTT; cdr3_aa: CASSLDSTNEKLFF
cdr3_length: 15; v_call: TRBV6-6; d_call: TRBD2; j_call: TRBJ2-1; clone_size: NA; cdr3_nt: TGTGCCAGCAGCCCTCGGTTGGCGGGGGGGTTTGAGCAGTTCTTC; cdr3_aa: CASSPRLAGGFEQFF
cdr3_length: 15; v_call: TRBV6-2/TRBV6-3; d_call: TRBD1; j_call: TRBJ1-2; clone_size: few; cdr3_nt: TGTGCCAGCAGTTGGGCTGGACAGGGGGCGCTTGGCTACACCTTC; cdr3_aa: CASSWAGQGALGYTF
cdr3_length: 13; v_call: TRBV25-1; d_call: NA; j_call: TRBJ1-1; clone_size: once; cdr3_nt: TGTGCCAGCACAAAACCCAACCGGGCTGAAGCTTTCTTT; cdr3_aa: CASTKPNRAEAFF
cdr3_length: 15; v_call: TRBV3-1/TRBV3-2; d_call: NA; j_call: TRBJ2-7; clone_size: NA; cdr3_nt: TGTGCCAGCAGCGGGGCCGGGACTCCTACCCTCGAGCAGTACTTC; cdr3_aa: CASSGAGTPTLEQYF
cdr3_length: 15; v_call: TRBV25-1; d_call: TRBD1; j_call: TRBJ1-4; clone_size: NA; cdr3_nt: TGTGCCAGCAGTGATGTTGGCAGGGGGATTGAAAAACTGTTTTTT; cdr3_aa: CASSDVGRGIEKLFF
cdr3_length: 14; v_call: TRBV7-7; d_call: TRBD2; j_call: TRBJ2-1; clone_size: NA; cdr3_nt: TGTGCCAGCAGCTTAGCGGGAGGGTCCAATGAGCAGTTCTTC; cdr3_aa: CASSLAGGSNEQFF
cdr3_length: 15; v_call: TRBV28; d_call: NA; j_call: TRBJ1-3; clone_size: NA; cdr3_nt: TGTGCCAGCACCTTCGGACAGCTCTCTGGAAACACCATATATTTT; cdr3_aa: CASTFGQLSGNTIYF
cdr3_length: 19; v_call: TRBV6-2/TRBV6-3; d_call: NA; j_call: TRBJ1-5; clone_size: NA; cdr3_nt: TGTGCCAGCAGTTACTCTGAGAAACGAGAGGTGTATAGCAATCAGCCCCAGCATTTT; cdr3_aa: CASSYSEKREVYSNQPQHF
cdr3_length: 15; v_call: TRBV28; d_call: TRBD2; j_call: TRBJ2-7; clone_size: NA; cdr3_nt: TGTGCCAGCAGCGTCCCGGGACTAGCGGGCTACGAGCAGTACTTC; cdr3_aa: CASSVPGLAGYEQYF
cdr3_length: 15; v_call: TRBV6-5; d_call: NA; j_call: TRBJ2-7; clone_size: NA; cdr3_nt: TGTGCCACCACTCAGGGGCTTTCCTACTCCTACGAGCAGTACTTC; cdr3_aa: CATTQGLSYSYEQYF
cdr3_length: 20; v_call: TRBV28; d_call: TRBD2; j_call: TRBJ2-7; clone_size: few; cdr3_nt: TGTGCCAGCAGTTTATTTTCCCCTAGGCTAGCGGGAAACTCCCTTGGCGAGCAGTACTTC; cdr3_aa: CASSLFSPRLAGNSLGEQYF
cdr3_length: 15; v_call: TRBV3-1/TRBV3-2; d_call: TRBD1; j_call: TRBJ1-2; clone_size: NA; cdr3_nt: TGTGCCAGCAGCCAAACAGGGGACCGCTCTGGGGGCTACACCTTC; cdr3_aa: CASSQTGDRSGGYTF
cdr3_length: 16; v_call: TRBV5-7; d_call: NA; j_call: TRBJ1-4; clone_size: NA; cdr3_nt: TGTGCCAGCAGCTCCTCTTTCACGGACTTTAATGAAAAACTGTTTTTT; cdr3_aa: CASSSSFTDFNEKLFF
cdr3_length: 15; v_call: TRBV7-8; d_call: TRBD1; j_call: TRBJ1-5; clone_size: NA; cdr3_nt: TGTGCCAGCAGCTTAGTTGGGACAGGGGTCCAGCCCCAGCATTTT; cdr3_aa: CASSLVGTGVQPQHF
cdr3_length: 15; v_call: TRBV9; d_call: TRBD1; j_call: TRBJ2-3; clone_size: NA; cdr3_nt: TGTGCCAGCAGCGCGGGACAGGGTAACCCAGATACGCAGTATTTT; cdr3_aa: CASSAGQGNPDTQYF
cdr3_length: 14; v_call: TRBV6-5; d_call: TRBD1; j_call: TRBJ2-5; clone_size: NA; cdr3_nt: TGTGCCAGCAGCCCCGGGACAGTTCAAGAGACCCAGTACTTC; cdr3_aa: CASSPGTVQETQYF
cdr3_length: 15; v_call: TRBV19; d_call: NA; j_call: TRBJ1-1; clone_size: NA; cdr3_nt: TGTGCCAGTAACGGGCAGCCCGCGGGGAACACTGAAGCTTTCTTT; cdr3_aa: CASNGQPAGNTEAFF
cdr3_length: 15; v_call: TRBV6-4; d_call: NA; j_call: TRBJ2-1; clone_size: medium-sized; cdr3_nt: TGTGCCAGCAGTGACTCTAGCGGCTCCTACAATGAGCAGTTCTTC; cdr3_aa: CASSDSSGSYNEQFF
cdr3_length: 18; v_call: TRBV5-1; d_call: NA; j_call: TRBJ2-1; clone_size: once; cdr3_nt: TGCGCCAGCAACTATAGGACAGGGCAGCGGGAGGAGGGCCATGAGCAGTTCTTC; cdr3_aa: CASNYRTGQREEGHEQFF
cdr3_length: 15; v_call: TRBV5-1; d_call: NA; j_call: TRBJ2-3; clone_size: NA; cdr3_nt: TGCGCCAGCAGCTTGGCGATAGGGGGAGTGGATACGCAGTATTTT; cdr3_aa: CASSLAIGGVDTQYF
cdr3_length: 18; v_call: TRBV4-2; d_call: TRBD2; j_call: TRBJ2-2; clone_size: few; cdr3_nt: TGTGCCAGCAGCCCCTCGTACGGTAGCGGGGAGGATACCGGGGAGCTGTTTTTT; cdr3_aa: CASSPSYGSGEDTGELFF
cdr3_length: 14; v_call: TRBV30; d_call: NA; j_call: TRBJ2-7; clone_size: few; cdr3_nt: TGTGCCTGGAGTGTCCTCAGGGGATCCTACGAGCAGTACTTC; cdr3_aa: CAWSVLRGSYEQYF
cdr3_length: 15; v_call: TRBV19; d_call: TRBD1; j_call: TRBJ1-2; clone_size: NA; cdr3_nt: TGTGCCAGTAGTGGAAGGACAGGGGTTAACTATGGCTACACCTTC; cdr3_aa: CASSGRTGVNYGYTF
cdr3_length: 13; v_call: TRBV27; d_call: TRBD1; j_call: TRBJ1-6; clone_size: NA; cdr3_nt: TGTGCCAGCAGCGACAGGGGGTATTCACCCCTCCACTTT; cdr3_aa: CASSDRGYSPLHF
cdr3_length: 14; v_call: TRBV14; d_call: NA; j_call: TRBJ2-1; clone_size: NA; cdr3_nt: TGTGCCAGCAGCCAAGATATCGGAGACTTTGAGCAGTTCTTC; cdr3_aa: CASSQDIGDFEQFF
cdr3_length: 14; v_call: TRBV6-1; d_call: NA; j_call: TRBJ2-3; clone_size: NA; cdr3_nt: TGTGCCAGCAGTGACGGGTCTACCACAGATACGCAGTATTTT; cdr3_aa: CASSDGSTTDTQYF
cdr3_length: 11; v_call: TRBV11-2; d_call: NA; j_call: TRBJ1-4; clone_size: once; cdr3_nt: TGTGCCAGCAGCCTGACAGGCAAACTGTTTTTT; cdr3_aa: CASSLTGKLFF
cdr3_length: 16; v_call: TRBV19; d_call: NA; j_call: TRBJ2-5; clone_size: NA; cdr3_nt: TGTGCCAGTAGTATAGATGGGGGGAATACAGGAGAGACCCAGTACTTC; cdr3_aa: CASSIDGGNTGETQYF
cdr3_length: 15; v_call: TRBV5-1; d_call: NA; j_call: TRBJ1-6; clone_size: NA; cdr3_nt: TGCGCCAGCAGCACCCGACAGGCCTCGAATTCACCCCTCCACTTT; cdr3_aa: CASSTRQASNSPLHF
cdr3_length: 15; v_call: TRBV11-2; d_call: TRBD1; j_call: TRBJ2-5; clone_size: NA; cdr3_nt: TGTGCCAGCAGCTTTGACAGGGGGCGTAAGGAGACCCAGTACTTC; cdr3_aa: CASSFDRGRKETQYF
cdr3_length: 12; v_call: TRBV3-1/TRBV3-2; d_call: NA; j_call: TRBJ2-5; clone_size: NA; cdr3_nt: TGTGCCAGCAGCCAAGGCAGGCCACGTCAGTACTTC; cdr3_aa: CASSQGRPRQYF
cdr3_length: 15; v_call: TRBV4-2; d_call: TRBD1; j_call: TRBJ2-7; clone_size: NA; cdr3_nt: TGTGCCAGCAGCGAGGGACAGGGGGCGCCTCGGGAGCAGTACTTC; cdr3_aa: CASSEGQGAPREQYF
cdr3_length: 17; v_call: TRBV13; d_call: TRBD1; j_call: TRBJ1-3; clone_size: once; cdr3_nt: TGTGCCAGCAGCCTCAGGGGGACGGTCGTCTCTGGAAACACCATATATTTT; cdr3_aa: CASSLRGTVVSGNTIYF
cdr3_length: 14; v_call: TRBV6-6; d_call: TRBD1; j_call: TRBJ1-6; clone_size: NA; cdr3_nt: TGTGCCAGCAGGGAACGACAGGGTAATTCACCCCTCCACTTT; cdr3_aa: CASRERQGNSPLHF
cdr3_length: 13; v_call: TRBV6-5; d_call: NA; j_call: TRBJ1-1; clone_size: NA; cdr3_nt: TGTGCCAGCACCGGAGGAGCGAGGACTGAAGCTTTCTTT; cdr3_aa: CASTGGARTEAFF
cdr3_length: 14; v_call: TRBV5-5; d_call: TRBD1; j_call: TRBJ2-1; clone_size: NA; cdr3_nt: TGTGCCAGCAGCTCGGGACAGGGTTACAATGAGCAGTTCTTC; cdr3_aa: CASSSGQGYNEQFF
cdr3_length: 12; v_call: TRBV6-2/TRBV6-3; d_call: NA; j_call: TRBJ1-6; clone_size: NA; cdr3_nt: TGTGCCAGCACTTCCTCTTATTCGTCCCTCCACTTT; cdr3_aa: CASTSSYSSLHF
cdr3_length: 15; v_call: TRBV7-3; d_call: TRBD2; j_call: TRBJ2-1; clone_size: NA; cdr3_nt: TGTGCCAGCAGCTTTACTAGCGAGCGATACAATGAGCAGTTCTTC; cdr3_aa: CASSFTSERYNEQFF
cdr3_length: 15; v_call: TRBV6-5; d_call: TRBD1; j_call: TRBJ2-3; clone_size: once; cdr3_nt: TGTGCCAGCAGCCAGGGGACAGGGGGCACAGATACGCAGTATTTT; cdr3_aa: CASSQGTGGTDTQYF
cdr3_length: 17; v_call: TRBV6-1; d_call: TRBD1; j_call: TRBJ1-5; clone_size: NA; cdr3_nt: TGTGCCAGCAGGGAAAATCCGGGACAGGGGGCGGATCAGCCCCAGCATTTT; cdr3_aa: CASRENPGQGADQPQHF
cdr3_length: 12; v_call: TRBV28; d_call: NA; j_call: TRBJ1-1; clone_size: NA; cdr3_nt: TGTGCCAGCAGCGTAAGGGAGGCTGAAGCTTTCTTT; cdr3_aa: CASSVREAEAFF